The rows below give T cell receptor beta chains drawn from one sample of a study of blood T cell repertoires in COVID-19. Profiled with immunoSEQ multiplex PCR; TCRdb holds only in-frame clones, not every one. This table holds around 220,000 clones, roughly 84% found once. The sequencing sample was made of peripheral blood. The receptors come from a man aged 35-49 years with active or convalescent COVID-19. Each CDR3 is given with its conserved first and last residue. The order of the fields is CDR3 protein, CDR3 DNA, V gene, J gene, clone size, D gene. The D gene is left open where the match is weak. The size of a clone is reported for some rows only, either as once, few or many, or as a class for expanded clones.

CDR3aa: CASSPFGAGRTNGELFF
CDR3nt: TGTGCCAGCAGCCCGTTCGGGGCAGGGAGGACTAACGGGGAGCTGTTTTTT
v_gene: TRBV5-6
j_gene: TRBJ2-2
abundance: NA
d_gene: NA

CDR3aa: CASSLAGQANNSPLHF
CDR3nt: TGTGCCAGCAGTTTAGCGGGACAGGCAAATAATTCACCCCTCCACTTT
v_gene: TRBV27
j_gene: TRBJ1-6
abundance: NA
d_gene: TRBD1

CDR3aa: CASSTSEGPSEQFF
CDR3nt: TGTGCCAGCAGCACCAGTGAGGGTCCTAGTGAGCAGTTCTTC
v_gene: TRBV9
j_gene: TRBJ2-1
abundance: NA
d_gene: NA

CDR3aa: CASSPTTPGEQYF
CDR3nt: TGTGCCAGCTCACCAACCACCCCGGGGGAGCAGTACTTC
v_gene: TRBV18
j_gene: TRBJ2-7
abundance: NA
d_gene: NA

CDR3aa: CASSYSPGQVAFF
CDR3nt: TGTGCCAGCAGTTACTCCCCAGGGCAGGTAGCTTTCTTT
v_gene: TRBV6-5
j_gene: TRBJ1-1
abundance: NA
d_gene: NA

CDR3aa: CASRYGGASNEKLFF
CDR3nt: TGCGCCAGCAGGTATGGCGGAGCCTCTAATGAAAAACTGTTTTTT
v_gene: TRBV5-1
j_gene: TRBJ1-4
abundance: NA
d_gene: NA

CDR3aa: CAWRGLVRDIYGYTF
CDR3nt: TGTGCCTGGAGGGGGCTCGTCAGGGATATCTATGGCTACACCTTC
v_gene: TRBV30
j_gene: TRBJ1-2
abundance: NA
d_gene: NA

CDR3aa: CASTLRRDPFYEQYF
CDR3nt: TGTGCCAGCACCCTAAGGCGGGACCCTTTCTACGAGCAGTACTTC
v_gene: TRBV28
j_gene: TRBJ2-7
abundance: NA
d_gene: NA

CDR3aa: CASSQDPPGGAYGYTF
CDR3nt: TGCGCCAGCAGCCAAGATCCCCCAGGGGGCGCCTATGGCTACACCTTC
v_gene: TRBV4-1
j_gene: TRBJ1-2
abundance: NA
d_gene: TRBD1

CDR3aa: CASSVGNGQGPDGYTF
CDR3nt: TGTGCCAGCAGCGTAGGGAACGGACAGGGGCCGGATGGCTACACCTTC
v_gene: TRBV9
j_gene: TRBJ1-2
abundance: once
d_gene: TRBD1

CDR3aa: CASAGQNQVGEAFF
CDR3nt: TGCGCCAGCGCAGGACAGAACCAAGTAGGTGAAGCTTTCTTT
v_gene: TRBV5-1
j_gene: TRBJ1-1
abundance: once
d_gene: NA

CDR3aa: CASSQDDRDNSPLHF
CDR3nt: TGTGCCAGCAGCCAAGACGACAGAGACAATTCACCCCTCCACTTT
v_gene: TRBV3-1/TRBV3-2
j_gene: TRBJ1-6
abundance: NA
d_gene: NA

CDR3aa: CASSGRDTYEQYF
CDR3nt: TGTGCCAGCAGCGGCCGGGACACCTACGAGCAGTACTTC
v_gene: TRBV7-9
j_gene: TRBJ2-7
abundance: NA
d_gene: NA

CDR3aa: CASLDRGPIYGYTF
CDR3nt: TGTGCCAGCCTAGACAGGGGGCCTATCTATGGCTACACCTTC
v_gene: TRBV28
j_gene: TRBJ1-2
abundance: NA
d_gene: TRBD1

CDR3aa: CASRSGAAYGYTF
CDR3nt: TGTGCCAGTAGGTCAGGGGCGGCCTATGGCTACACCTTC
v_gene: TRBV19
j_gene: TRBJ1-2
abundance: NA
d_gene: NA

CDR3aa: CASSSWTGGIGTEAFF
CDR3nt: TGTGCCAGCAGTTCTTGGACAGGGGGCATAGGGACTGAAGCTTTCTTT
v_gene: TRBV27
j_gene: TRBJ1-1
abundance: NA
d_gene: TRBD1

CDR3aa: CAIRPLTYNTEAFF
CDR3nt: TGTGCCATCAGGCCCTTGACATACAACACTGAAGCTTTCTTT
v_gene: TRBV10-3
j_gene: TRBJ1-1
abundance: NA
d_gene: NA

CDR3aa: CASSAPRLSTGNTIYF
CDR3nt: TGTGCCAGCAGCGCGCCCCGATTATCCACTGGAAACACCATATATTTT
v_gene: TRBV5-6
j_gene: TRBJ1-3
abundance: few
d_gene: NA

CDR3aa: CASSAQGRETQYF
CDR3nt: TGTGCCAGCAGTGCACAGGGGCGAGAGACCCAGTACTTC
v_gene: TRBV2
j_gene: TRBJ2-5
abundance: NA
d_gene: TRBD1

CDR3aa: CASSPQGTETQYF
CDR3nt: TGTGCCAGCTCACCTCAGGGGACGGAGACCCAGTACTTC
v_gene: TRBV18
j_gene: TRBJ2-5
abundance: NA
d_gene: NA

CDR3aa: CASSTGLAGVAEQYF
CDR3nt: TGCGCCAGCAGCACGGGACTAGCGGGAGTAGCCGAGCAGTACTTC
v_gene: TRBV5-1
j_gene: TRBJ2-7
abundance: NA
d_gene: TRBD2

CDR3aa: CASSLGTSLGYAEAFF
CDR3nt: TGTGCCAGCAGCTTGGGGACATCCCTTGGATACGCTGAAGCTTTCTTT
v_gene: TRBV5-4
j_gene: TRBJ1-1
abundance: NA
d_gene: NA

CDR3aa: CASSLAAVPTTDFYYGYTF
CDR3nt: TGTGCCAGCAGTTTAGCCGCTGTTCCGACGACAGACTTTTACTATGGCTACACCTTC
v_gene: TRBV28
j_gene: TRBJ1-2
abundance: NA
d_gene: NA

CDR3aa: CASSLDSHYGYTF
CDR3nt: TGTGCCAGCAGTTTAGACAGTCACTATGGCTACACCTTC
v_gene: TRBV12-3/TRBV12-4
j_gene: TRBJ1-2
abundance: once
d_gene: NA

CDR3aa: CASSTGTGGNYGYTF
CDR3nt: TGCGCCAGCAGCACGGGGACAGGGGGGAACTATGGCTACACCTTC
v_gene: TRBV5-1
j_gene: TRBJ1-2
abundance: NA
d_gene: TRBD1

CDR3aa: CASSPAGQGGTEAFF
CDR3nt: TGTGCCAGCTCACCGGCGGGACAGGGCGGGACTGAAGCTTTCTTT
v_gene: TRBV18
j_gene: TRBJ1-1
abundance: NA
d_gene: TRBD1

CDR3aa: CASSVDSSYEQYF
CDR3nt: TGTGCCAGCAGTGTGGACAGCTCCTACGAGCAGTACTTC
v_gene: TRBV6-4
j_gene: TRBJ2-7
abundance: NA
d_gene: NA

CDR3aa: CASSRTGTGTYEQYF
CDR3nt: TGCGCCAGCAGCAGAACCGGGACAGGGACCTACGAGCAGTACTTC
v_gene: TRBV5-1
j_gene: TRBJ2-7
abundance: NA
d_gene: TRBD1

CDR3aa: CATSRDRGRGNQPQHF
CDR3nt: TGTGCCACCAGCAGAGACAGGGGTAGGGGCAATCAGCCCCAGCATTTT
v_gene: TRBV15
j_gene: TRBJ1-5
abundance: NA
d_gene: NA